This record covers a single TCR beta chain. The antigen is unknown. This specimen comes from a study of T cells in Graves' hyperthyroidism and ophthalmopathy. Turning to the study itself: Peripheral blood was taken when the disease was first diagnosed, before any treatment began. The study's findings and limits: Using 13 V-J features, a model discriminated ophthalmopathy from stable hyperthyroidism.

The CDR3 contains 16 residues. J lost 1 base, V lost 0 bases, and 3 bases had no gene match. Germline V gene lookup returns CDR1 SGDLS and CDR2 YYNGEE. Amplified TCR beta CDR3 regions came from RNA transcripts. HTBI primers drove first-round RT-PCR of the TCR CDR3. A single record per CDR3 protein comes from TCRdb applying MiXCR to the multiplex PCR reads. The sample holds 650,000 to 850,000 distinct CDR3 sequences, about 19% seen once. Diagnoses were made from clinical symptoms, serum measures (thyroxine and TRAb), thyroid ultrasound and orbital computed tomography. Predating any ophthalmopathy symptoms, the blood sample was taken at first hyperthyroidism diagnosis.

This rearrangement joins TRBV9 to TRBJ2-3, with TRBD2 identical over 9 bases. The sequenced material came from blood. This receptor was identified in a woman aged 50 to 60 with Graves' hyperthyroidism that later progressed to Graves' ophthalmopathy. CDR3 region: CASSVAERGGTDTQYF. In DNA form, the CDR3 reads TGTGCCAGCAGCGTAGCAGAGCGGGGGGGCACAGATACGCAGTATTTT.